The clone carrying this T cell receptor (beta chain) was seen only a few times. The sample is drawn from a study of blood T cell repertoires in COVID-19. Overall study context: Italy, Spain and the United States were the sources of the convalescent and acute COVID-19 samples. The cDNA or gDNA used as material had been derived from T cells, B-cell-depleted T cells, or PBMCs.

The germline V gene has CDR1 LNHDA and CDR2 SQIVND (reference sequence). The CDR3 consists of 15 residues. Trimming removed 4 bases from V and 9 bases from J, with 19 bases in between. Authors' methods: Amplification with reference gene primers provided the estimates of nucleated cell counts. Generated by immunoSEQ multiplex PCR, the TCRdb table keeps only in-frame clones and is missing some. V and J calls and clone size follow that table, whereas D and trimming were derived from the DNA. The sample lists about 49,000 clones, approximately 90% occurring once. V usage is TRBV19 and J usage is TRBJ2-1, with a tentative D call TRBD2 (5 bases). Sequenced material: peripheral blood. This TCR was recovered from a man aged 40-49 years with active COVID-19. CDR3 loop: CASSTRTGSMGEQFF. The CDR3 region has the DNA TGTGCCAGTAGTACCCGGACGGGGTCGATGGGTGAGCAGTTCTTC.